Following are 30 T cell receptor beta chains from one sample sequenced in a study of siplizumab effects on memory and regulatory T cells. This table comes from immunoSEQ multiplex PCR, and its TCRdb copy is limited to in-frame clones, with some not included. The sample gives nearly 85,000 clones, roughly 89% of which show up once; about 1.4% is in the top ten. What was sequenced was Tregs sorted from blood. The receptor source for this set is a human donor in good health.

This clone showed up just a few times. V and J are TRBV10-3 and TRBJ1-5; D remains unclear. This CDR3 is 16 amino acids long. Germline CDR1 reads ENHRY; CDR2 reads SYGVKD. Trimming stripped 0 bases from V and 0 bases from J, with 9 bases between. CDR3 in amino acids: CAISESPGYSNQPQHF. CDR3 nucleotides: TGTGCCATCAGTGAGTCCCCGGGGTATAGCAATCAGCCCCAGCATTTT.

The chain recombines TRBV5-4 with TRBJ2-3; 7 bases line up with TRBD2. CDR1 and CDR2 from the germline V gene are SGHNT and YYREEE (reference sequence). The CDR3 covers 16 residues. Losses at the gene ends were 4 bases for V and 2 bases for J; bases not matched to a gene: 10. The CDR3 DNA reads TGTGCCAGCAGCCCGGGCGTGCTAGCGGTCACAGATACGCAGTATTTT. It translates to CASSPGVLAVTDTQYF.

The chain carries TRBV7-8 and TRBJ2-7, with 7 bases matching TRBD1. Germline V gene lookup returns CDR1 SGHVS and CDR2 FQNEAQ. The CDR3 contains 14 residues. V lost 6 bases, J lost 3 bases, and 8 bases stayed unmatched. CDR3 bases: TGTGCCAGCAGACCTCCGGGACAGATCTACGAGCAGTACTTC. Protein product: CASRPPGQIYEQYF.

This clone has just one count. This chain links TRBV28 with TRBJ1-2, with D possibly being TRBD1 (6 bases). There are 13 residues in the CDR3. Germline V lookup: CDR1 MDHEN, CDR2 SYDVKM. The V and J ends lost 3 bases and 8 bases respectively, with 13 bases between them. In nucleotides, the CDR3 is TGTGCCAGCAGTTTTAGACAGGCATTCGGCTACACCTTC. Its translation is CASSFRQAFGYTF.

The chain couples TRBV11-3 to TRBJ2-1, with a weak D call TRBD1 (5 bases). Germline V gene sequence: CDR1 SGHNT, CDR2 YENEEA. Trimming stripped 0 bases from V and 8 bases from J, with 5 bases between. The CDR3 length is 12 residues. CDR3 amino acids: CASSLEGHEQFF. CDR3 nucleotides: TGTGCCAGCAGCTTAGAGGGGCATGAGCAGTTCTTC.

This sequence joins TRBV5-4 and TRBJ2-7; 8 bases line up with TRBD1. Unmatched junction bases numbered 13, after V lost 4 bases and J lost 4 bases. The germline gives CDR1 SGHNT, CDR2 YYREEE (reference sequence). The CDR3 has 16 amino acids. The CDR3, as DNA: TGTGCCAGCAGCACCGTTTGGGGGGACAGGTCTTACGAGCAGTACTTC. It specifies CASSTVWGDRSYEQYF.

The rearrangement joins TRBV11-1 to TRBJ2-2; TRBD1 might be the D (7 bases). The CDR3 length is 17 residues. Germline lookup yields CDR1 SGHAT and CDR2 FQDESV (reference sequence). V was shortened by 8 bases and J by 1 base, with 20 bases between the two germline ends. In DNA form, the CDR3 reads TGTGCCAGCGCAGGCAGGGGGGCCACGAGGAACACCGGGGAGCTGTTTTTT. Its translation is CASAGRGATRNTGELFF.

J is TRBJ2-7 and V is TRBV6-6, with D maybe TRBD1 (5 bases). The CDR3 has 14 amino acids. With 1 base removed from V and 2 bases from J, the gap between germline ends came to 9 bases. Germline-derived CDR1 and CDR2 are MNHNY and SVGAGI (reference sequence). Written as DNA, the CDR3 is TGTGCCAGCAGTTACTTTGACAGCACCTACGAGCAGTACTTC. Protein: CASSYFDSTYEQYF.

The chain combines TRBV2 with TRBJ2-1; TRBD2 is a possible D gene (6 bases). CDR3 size: 13 residues. Germline CDR1 SNHLY, CDR2 FYNNEI. Trimming left V 8 bases short and J 1 base short, with 9 bases between. The CDR3 loop reads CASGRGSYNEQFF. DNA for the CDR3: TGTGCCAGCGGACGGGGGTCCTACAATGAGCAGTTCTTC.

This chain uses TRBV5-1 with TRBJ2-1; 9 bases are a match to TRBD2. V lost 3 bases and J lost 8; bases outside the gene matches: 15. The germline V gene has CDR1 SGHRS and CDR2 YFSETQ. The CDR3 has 17 amino acids. In DNA, the CDR3 is TGCGCCAGCAGCTCGTCGCCGGGACTAGCAGGGGTTGATGAGCAGTTCTTC. It encodes CASSSSPGLAGVDEQFF. The variable domain in full, completed from reference TRBV5-1 and TRBJ2-1, reads KAGVTQTPRYLIKTRGQQVTLSCSPISGHRSVSWYQQTPGQGLQFLFEYFSETQRNKGNFPGRFSGRQFSNSRSEMNVSTLELGDSALYLCASSSSPGLAGVDEQFFGPGTRLTVL.

This clone was found once. This chain connects TRBV5-1 to TRBJ1-1, with unresolved D. Trimming removed 1 base at V and 1 base at J, with 8 bases between. Germline assignment: CDR1 SGHRS and CDR2 YFSETQ. This CDR3 has 14 amino acids. The CDR3 DNA reads as TGCGCCAGCAGCTTGCAGGCTTCGAACACTGAAGCTTTCTTT. It translates to CASSLQASNTEAFF.

The V gene is TRBV7-3, the J gene TRBJ1-1, with 7 bases fitting TRBD1. Germline CDR1 reads SGHTA; CDR2 reads FQGTGA. Trimming at V came to 2 bases and at J to 0 bases, leaving 3 bases not matched to a gene. This CDR3 region has 15 residues. The CDR3, as DNA: TGTGCCAGCAGCTTATCAGGGGGGGTGAACACTGAAGCTTTCTTT. Protein product: CASSLSGGVNTEAFF.

Only one count was recorded for this clone. This chain joins TRBV5-6 and TRBJ2-1, with no clear D. Trimming cost V 3 bases and J 2 bases, with 15 bases left between them. The CDR3 contains 16 residues. Germline V gene data show CDR1 as SGHDT and CDR2 as YYEEEE. The CDR3 sequence is CASSSLIGITYNEQFF. The CDR3 nucleotides are TGTGCCAGCAGCTCCCTAATAGGGATAACCTACAATGAGCAGTTCTTC.

V gene TRBV19 combines with J gene TRBJ2-7, with 7 bases that match TRBD1. This CDR3 has 15 amino acids. CDR1 LNHDA and CDR2 SQIVND come from the germline V gene (reference sequence). J lost 6 bases, V lost 2 bases, and 10 bases had no gene match. CDR3 bases: TGTGCCAGTAGTATAAGGACAGGTTCCCAGGTCGAGCAGTACTTC. Encoded protein: CASSIRTGSQVEQYF. The full variable domain, completed using reference TRBV19 and TRBJ2-7, is DGGITQSPKYLFRKEGQNVTLSCEQNLNHDAMYWYRQDPGQGLRLIYYSQIVNDFQKGDIAEGYSVSREKKESFPLTVTSAQKNPTAFYLCASSIRTGSQVEQYFGPGTRLTVT.

This clone showed up many times. This chain connects TRBV2 to TRBJ1-1, with TRBD1 identical over 8 bases. Per germline, CDR1 SNHLY and CDR2 FYNNEI. The CDR3 extends over 13 amino acids. V lost 7 bases and J lost 8; bases outside the gene matches: 9. CDR3 in DNA: TGTGCCAGCACCCAGGGGGCAGCAAGAGAAGCTTTCTTT. This encodes CASTQGAAREAFF. Using reference TRBV2 and TRBJ1-1 for the parts outside the CDR3, the full variable domain is EPEVTQTPSHQVTQMGQEVILRCVPISNHLYFYWYRQILGQKVEFLVSFYNNEISEKSEIFDDQFSVERPDGSNFTLKIRSTKLEDSAMYFCASTQGAAREAFFGQGTRLTVV.

The rearrangement uses TRBV11-2 and TRBJ2-1, with D maybe TRBD1 (6 bases). Trimming removed 1 base at V and 4 bases at J, with 14 bases between. This CDR3 has 16 amino acids. The germline V gene has CDR1 SGHAT and CDR2 FQNNGV. The CDR3: CASSLVGGLLYNEQFF. CDR3 coding DNA: TGTGCCAGCAGCTTAGTTGGGGGCCTGTTATACAATGAGCAGTTCTTC. The complete variable domain, with remaining parts taken from reference TRBV11-2 and TRBJ2-1, reads EAGVAQSPRYKIIEKRQSVAFWCNPISGHATLYWYQQILGQGPKLLIQFQNNGVVDDSQLPKDRFSAERLKGVDSTLKIQPAKLEDSAVYLCASSLVGGLLYNEQFFGPGTRLTVL.

The gene calls are TRBV7-8 and TRBJ1-2; TRBD1 might be the D (5 bases). Trimming took 3 bases from V and 4 from J, leaving 9 bases between them. Germline CDR1 reads SGHVS; CDR2 reads FQNEAQ. This CDR3 has 13 amino acids. The DNA for the CDR3 is TGTGCCAGCAGCTTTCAGGGCAGCTATGGCTACACCTTC. Protein: CASSFQGSYGYTF.

The chain combines TRBV5-1 with TRBJ2-7; D is ambiguous. Germline V gives CDR1 SGHRS, CDR2 YFSETQ. Trimming left V 2 bases short and J 5 bases short, with 8 bases between. The length of the CDR3 is 12 residues. In nucleotides, the CDR3 is TGCGCCAGCAGCTTTACGGGCCACGAGCAGTACTTC. Protein: CASSFTGHEQYF.

J is TRBJ1-1 and V is TRBV18; D ambiguous. The CDR3 spans 14 residues. Trimming pared 6 bases from V and 5 bases from J, leaving 16 bases between. Germline CDR1 reads KGHSH; CDR2 reads LQKENI. The CDR3 coding sequence is TGTGCCAGCTCGCTGGATACGAGGGTAACTGAAGCTTTCTTT. Residues: CASSLDTRVTEAFF. Combining the CDR3 with reference TRBV18 and TRBJ1-1 gives the whole variable domain NAGVMQNPRHLVRRRGQEARLRCSPMKGHSHVYWYRQLPEEGLKFMVYLQKENIIDESGMPKERFSAEFPKEGPSILRIQQVVRGDSAAYFCASSLDTRVTEAFFGQGTRLTVV.

V gene TRBV10-3 combines with J gene TRBJ1-2, with a tentative D call TRBD1 (5 bases). The CDR3 covers 13 residues. Trimming took 8 bases from V and 3 from J, leaving 13 bases between them. Germline V CDR1 and CDR2: ENHRY, SYGVKD. In DNA, the CDR3 is TGTGCCATCCGGGAAACGACAGACTATGGCTACACCTTC. It yields the protein CAIRETTDYGYTF.

This chain connects TRBV5-1 to TRBJ1-2; no definite D call. The V end lost 4 bases, the J end lost 1 base, and 8 bases lay between the germline ends. The CDR3 runs to 13 residues. The germline CDR1 and CDR2 sequences are SGHRS and YFSETQ. The CDR3 bases are TGCGCCAGCAGCCCAGCCCTTAACTATGGCTACACCTTC. This codes for CASSPALNYGYTF.

V usage is TRBV10-3 and J usage is TRBJ1-2, with no clear D. The CDR3 length is 13 residues. V was cut by 3 bases and J by 4 bases, with 9 bases left in between. Germline CDR1 reads ENHRY; CDR2 reads SYGVKD. DNA for the CDR3: TGTGCCATCAGTGAAATGGAGCTCTATGGCTACACCTTC. It codes for CAISEMELYGYTF.

The V gene is TRBV20-1, the J gene TRBJ2-7; no clear D gene. V was clipped by 2 bases and J by 3 bases, with 5 bases between them. The V gene's germline CDR1 is DFQATT and CDR2 SNEGSKA (reference sequence). The CDR3 length is 11 residues. DNA of the CDR3: TGCAGTGCTAGACGAAGCTACGAGCAGTACTTC. This gives the protein CSARRSYEQYF.

This chain uses TRBV4-3 with TRBJ2-1; D possibly corresponds to TRBD2 (6 bases). Trimming cost V 1 base and J 3 bases, with 10 bases left between them. This CDR3 region has 15 residues. Germline V gene data show CDR1 as LGHNA and CDR2 as YSLEER. CDR3 nucleotides: TGCGCCAGCAGCCAAGCAAGGGAGGACTACAATGAGCAGTTCTTC. Translated: CASSQAREDYNEQFF.

This clone was seen more than once but under ten times. J is TRBJ2-3 and V is TRBV6-5; D not certain. The CDR3 has 13 residues. The V end was cut by 7 bases, the J end by 6 bases, with 14 bases between. The germline V gene has CDR1 MNHEY and CDR2 SVGAGI. CDR3 in amino acids: CASTPARADTQYF. The CDR3 DNA follows: TGTGCCAGCACCCCCGCCCGAGCGGATACGCAGTATTTT.

Here the CDR3 reads CACIAMEYSEKLFF. DNA for the CDR3: TGTGCCTGTATAGCTATGGAGTATAGTGAAAAACTGTTTTTT. The rearrangement joins TRBV30 to TRBJ1-4; D uncertain. The germline CDR1 and CDR2 sequences are GTSNPN and SVGIG (reference sequence). The ends were cut back, 6 bases at V and 7 bases at J, with 18 bases in the middle. The CDR3 is 14 amino acids.

J is TRBJ2-1 and V is TRBV4-3, with 12 bases aligning to TRBD2. Germline assignment: CDR1 LGHNA and CDR2 YSLEER. V dropped 4 bases and J dropped 7; count of bases not matched to a gene: 8. The CDR3 spans 16 residues. The CDR3 DNA follows: TGCGCCAGCAGCCCGGCACTAGCGGGGGGAACGAATGAGCAGTTCTTC. This encodes CASSPALAGGTNEQFF.

The chain links TRBV5-1 to TRBJ2-1; the match to TRBD2 covers 15 bases. J gave up 3 bases and V 4 bases, and 5 bases lay outside the gene matches. The CDR3 loop spans 17 amino acids. Germline lookup yields CDR1 SGHRS and CDR2 YFSETQ. Here the CDR3 reads CASSIGLAGGLYNEQFF. Here the CDR3 DNA reads TGCGCCAGCAGCATCGGACTAGCGGGGGGGCTCTACAATGAGCAGTTCTTC.

This clone is a singleton in its sample. The gene calls are TRBV10-3 and TRBJ2-7; 15 bases align to TRBD2. After removal of 0 bases from V and 9 bases from J, the junction contained 3 bases not matched to a gene. This CDR3 contains 15 residues. Germline CDR1 ENHRY, CDR2 SYGVKD. The CDR3 region has the DNA TGTGCCATCAGTGAGTCGGGACTAGCGGGGGGACGGCAGTACTTC. The encoded protein is CAISESGLAGGRQYF.

This rearrangement joins TRBV12-5 to TRBJ2-5; D is undetermined. The CDR3 spans 10 residues. Trimming cost V 6 bases and J 4 bases, with 3 bases left between them. Germline V gene lookup returns CDR1 LGHNT and CDR2 FRNRAP. CDR3 loop: CASGRETQYF. CDR3 sequence (DNA): TGTGCTAGTGGCCGAGAGACCCAGTACTTC.